This TCR beta chain was observed in a study of identical twins. Trimming took off 4 bases at V and 1 base at J, with 7 bases between the two ends. The germline gives CDR1 LGHNA, CDR2 YNFKEQ. This CDR3 spans 13 amino acids. This clonotype was seen only a few times. TCRdb reprocessed the 5' RACE reads with MiXCR, giving one entry per CDR3 protein. The repertoire consists of 500,000 or so distinct CDR3 sequences, with roughly a fifth occurring once and the leading ten covering 0.91%. These sequences were also reported in another study, on T cells expressing NK-cell markers.

The origin of this receptor is a woman aged 18-29 years in good health. Material for sequencing was CD4+ T cells sorted from blood. The gene calls are TRBV4-2 and TRBJ1-1; D is unclear. The CDR3 DNA sequence: TGTGCCAGCAGCCGGGAACAGAACACTGAAGCTTTCTTT. This translates into CASSREQNTEAFF.